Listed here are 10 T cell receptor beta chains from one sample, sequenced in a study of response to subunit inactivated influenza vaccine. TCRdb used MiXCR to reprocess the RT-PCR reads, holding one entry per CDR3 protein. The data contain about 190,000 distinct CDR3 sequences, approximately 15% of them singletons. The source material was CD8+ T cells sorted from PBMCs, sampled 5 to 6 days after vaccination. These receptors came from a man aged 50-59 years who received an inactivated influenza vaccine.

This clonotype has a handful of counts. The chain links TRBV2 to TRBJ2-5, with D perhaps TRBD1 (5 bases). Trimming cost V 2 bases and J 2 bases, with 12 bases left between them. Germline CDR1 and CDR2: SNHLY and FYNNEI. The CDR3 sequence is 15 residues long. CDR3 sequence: CASSEFADTQETQYF. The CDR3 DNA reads TGTGCCAGCAGTGAATTTGCGGACACACAAGAGACCCAGTACTTC.

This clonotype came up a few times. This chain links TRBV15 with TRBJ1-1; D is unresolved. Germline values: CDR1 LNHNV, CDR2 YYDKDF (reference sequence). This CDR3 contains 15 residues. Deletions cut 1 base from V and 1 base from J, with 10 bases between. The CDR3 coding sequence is TGTGCCACCAGCAGAGTTCAGGAGAAGAACACTGAAGCTTTCTTT. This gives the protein CATSRVQEKNTEAFF. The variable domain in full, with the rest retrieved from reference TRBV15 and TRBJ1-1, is DAMVIQNPRYQVTQFGKPVTLSCSQTLNHNVMYWYQQKSSQAPKLLFHYYDKDFNNEADTPDNFQSRRPNTSFCFLDIRSPGLGDTAMYLCATSRVQEKNTEAFFGQGTRLTVV.

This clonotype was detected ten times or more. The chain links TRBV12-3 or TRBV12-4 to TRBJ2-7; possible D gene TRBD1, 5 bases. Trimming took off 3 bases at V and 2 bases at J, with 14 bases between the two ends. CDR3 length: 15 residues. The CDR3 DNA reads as TGTGCCAGCAGTTTTCGGGCAGGGCCCACCTACGAGCAGTACTTC. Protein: CASSFRAGPTYEQYF.

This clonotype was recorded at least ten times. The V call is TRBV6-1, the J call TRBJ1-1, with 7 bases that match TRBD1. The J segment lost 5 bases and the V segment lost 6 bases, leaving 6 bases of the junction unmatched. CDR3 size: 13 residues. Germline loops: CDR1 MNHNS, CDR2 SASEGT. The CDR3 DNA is TGTGCCAGCAGGACAGGGCCGCGTACTGAAGCTTTCTTT. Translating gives CASRTGPRTEAFF.

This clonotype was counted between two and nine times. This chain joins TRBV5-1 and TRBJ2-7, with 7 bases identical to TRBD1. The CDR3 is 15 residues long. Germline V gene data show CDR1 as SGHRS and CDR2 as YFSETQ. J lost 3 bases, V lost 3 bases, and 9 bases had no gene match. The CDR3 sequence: CASSWGSGTDYEQYF. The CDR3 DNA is TGCGCCAGCAGCTGGGGATCCGGGACAGACTACGAGCAGTACTTC.

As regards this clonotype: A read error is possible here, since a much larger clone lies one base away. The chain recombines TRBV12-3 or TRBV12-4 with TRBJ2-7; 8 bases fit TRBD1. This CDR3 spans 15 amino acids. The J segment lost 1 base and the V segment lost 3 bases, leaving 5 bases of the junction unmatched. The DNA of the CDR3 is TGTGCCAGCAGTTTTGCGACAGGGGTTTCCTACGAGCAGTACTTC. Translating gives CASSFATGVSYEQYF.

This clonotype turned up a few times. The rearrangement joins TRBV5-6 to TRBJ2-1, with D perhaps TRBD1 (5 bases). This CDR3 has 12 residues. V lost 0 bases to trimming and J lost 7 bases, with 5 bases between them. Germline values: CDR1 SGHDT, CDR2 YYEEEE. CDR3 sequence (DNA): TGTGCCAGCAGCTTGGGACAGAATGAGCAGTTCTTC. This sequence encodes CASSLGQNEQFF. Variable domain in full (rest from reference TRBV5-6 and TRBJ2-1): DAGVTQSPTHLIKTRGQQVTLRCSPKSGHDTVSWYQQALGQGPQFIFQYYEEEERQRGNFPDRFSGHQFPNYSSELNVNALLLGDSALYLCASSLGQNEQFFGPGTRLTVL.

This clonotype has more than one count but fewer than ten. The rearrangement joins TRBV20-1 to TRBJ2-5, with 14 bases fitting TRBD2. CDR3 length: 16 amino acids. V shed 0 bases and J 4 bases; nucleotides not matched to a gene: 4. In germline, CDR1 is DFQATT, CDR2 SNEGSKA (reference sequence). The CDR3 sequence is CSARDGTSGSGETQYF. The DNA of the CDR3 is TGCAGTGCTAGAGATGGGACTAGCGGGAGTGGAGAGACCCAGTACTTC.

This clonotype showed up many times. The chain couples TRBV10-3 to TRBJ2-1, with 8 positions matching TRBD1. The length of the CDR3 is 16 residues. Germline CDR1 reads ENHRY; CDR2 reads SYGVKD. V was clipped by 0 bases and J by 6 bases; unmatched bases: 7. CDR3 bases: TGTGCCATCAGTGAGTCTCAACAGGGGGTAAGCAATGAGCAGTTCTTC. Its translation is CAISESQQGVSNEQFF.

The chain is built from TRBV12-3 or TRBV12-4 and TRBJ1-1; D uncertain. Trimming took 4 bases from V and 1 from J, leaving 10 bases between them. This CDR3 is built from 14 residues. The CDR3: CASSYIVGNTEAFF. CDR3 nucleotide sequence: TGTGCCAGCAGTTACATTGTAGGGAACACTGAAGCTTTCTTT.